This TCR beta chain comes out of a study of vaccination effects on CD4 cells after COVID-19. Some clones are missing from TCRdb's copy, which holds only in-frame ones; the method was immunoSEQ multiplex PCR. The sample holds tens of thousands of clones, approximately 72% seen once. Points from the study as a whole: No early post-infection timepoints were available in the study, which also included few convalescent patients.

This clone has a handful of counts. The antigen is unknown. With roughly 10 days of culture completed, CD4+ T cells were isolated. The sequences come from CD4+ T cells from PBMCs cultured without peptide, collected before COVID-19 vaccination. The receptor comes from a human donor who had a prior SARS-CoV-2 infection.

This CDR3 reads CASSQAGTGGYEQFF. The CDR3 nucleotides read TGTGCCAGCAGCCAGGCCGGGACAGGGGGCTATGAGCAGTTCTTC. The V gene is TRBV3-1 (or the pseudogene TRBV3-2), the J gene TRBJ2-1, with 12 positions matching TRBD1. Germline-derived CDR1 and CDR2 are LGHDT and YNNKEL (reference sequence). The CDR3 runs to 15 residues. V lost 3 bases, J lost 8 bases, and 5 bases stayed unmatched.